This TCR beta chain was documented in a study of OX40 agonist ivuxolimab in advanced cancers. The wider study: Subjects had a mean age of around 60 years, with a range of roughly 20 to 79; less than 90% were male. Past anti-PD-1, anti-PD-L1 or anti-CTLA-4 therapy was accepted, and 30% to 50% had received some.

Only in-frame clones appear in the TCRdb table, and some are missing; sequencing was by immunoSEQ multiplex PCR. The profile shows 70,000 to 85,000 clones, approximately 90% of them singletons. This clone was recorded once. Antigen specificity is unknown. General study points: On average, CD8+ T cells had more expanded clones than CD4+.

With autoimmune disease history or systemic immunosuppression, patients were excluded. Unmatched junction bases numbered 16, after V lost 6 bases and J lost 6 bases. Germline V gives CDR1 WSHSY, CDR2 SAAADI. The CDR3 has 16 amino acids. This TCR was sampled from an adult with an advanced solid tumor such as melanoma, head and neck, liver or kidney cancer. The chain has TRBV10-2 and TRBJ2-7, with 8 positions matching TRBD2. This specimen consisted of CD4+ or CD8+ T cells sorted from blood, obtained in a trial of the OX40 agonist ivuxolimab. The CDR3 sequence: CASRRTGTSRGIEQYF. In nucleotides, the CDR3 is TGCGCCAGCAGAAGAACCGGGACTAGTCGAGGTATCGAGCAGTACTTC.